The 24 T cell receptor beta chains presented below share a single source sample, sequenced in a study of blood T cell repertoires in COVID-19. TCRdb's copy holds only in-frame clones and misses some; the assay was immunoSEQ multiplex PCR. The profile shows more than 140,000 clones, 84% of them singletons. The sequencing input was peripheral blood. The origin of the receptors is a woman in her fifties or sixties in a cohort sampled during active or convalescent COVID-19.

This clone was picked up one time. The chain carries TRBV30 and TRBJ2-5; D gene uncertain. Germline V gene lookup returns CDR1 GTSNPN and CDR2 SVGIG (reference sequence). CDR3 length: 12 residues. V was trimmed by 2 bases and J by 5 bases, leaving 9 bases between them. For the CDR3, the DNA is TGTGCCTGGAGTACCTACGCGGAGACCCAGTACTTC. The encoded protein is CAWSTYAETQYF.

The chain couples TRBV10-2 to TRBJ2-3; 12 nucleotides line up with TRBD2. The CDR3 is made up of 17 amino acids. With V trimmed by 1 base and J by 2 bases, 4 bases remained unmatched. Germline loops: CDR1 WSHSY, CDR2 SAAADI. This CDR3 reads CASSEWRLAGATDTQYF. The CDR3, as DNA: TGCGCCAGCAGTGAGTGGAGACTAGCGGGGGCCACAGATACGCAGTATTTT.

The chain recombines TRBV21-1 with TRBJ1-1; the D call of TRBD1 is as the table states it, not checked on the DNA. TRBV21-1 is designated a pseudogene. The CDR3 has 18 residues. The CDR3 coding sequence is TGTGCCAGCAGCACCAACGCGGGACAGGGGGCGAAGAACACTGAAGCTTTCTTT. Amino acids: CASSTNAGQGAKNTEAFF.

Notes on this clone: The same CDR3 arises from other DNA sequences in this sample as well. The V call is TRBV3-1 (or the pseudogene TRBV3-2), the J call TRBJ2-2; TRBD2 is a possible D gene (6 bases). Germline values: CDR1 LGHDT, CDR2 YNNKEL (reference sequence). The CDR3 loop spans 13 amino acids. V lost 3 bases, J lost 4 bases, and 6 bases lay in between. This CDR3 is CASSQRGTGELFF. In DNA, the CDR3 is TGTGCCAGCAGCCAGCGGGGCACCGGGGAGCTGTTTTTT.

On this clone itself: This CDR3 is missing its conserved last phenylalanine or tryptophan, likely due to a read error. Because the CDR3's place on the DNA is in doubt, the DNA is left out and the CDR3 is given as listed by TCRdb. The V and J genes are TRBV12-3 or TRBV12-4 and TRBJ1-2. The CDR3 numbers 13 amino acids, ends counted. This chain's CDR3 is CASSRSPTRSPGL.

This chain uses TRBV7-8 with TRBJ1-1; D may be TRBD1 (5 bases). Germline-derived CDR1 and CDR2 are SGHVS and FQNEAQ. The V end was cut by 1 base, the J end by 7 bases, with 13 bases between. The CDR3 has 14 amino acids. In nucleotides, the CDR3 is TGTGCCAGCAGCTTAGTCGCGAATAGGGGTGAAGCTTTCTTT. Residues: CASSLVANRGEAFF. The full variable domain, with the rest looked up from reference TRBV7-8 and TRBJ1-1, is GAGVSQSPRYKVAKRGQDVALRCDPISGHVSLFWYQQALGQGPEFLTYFQNEAQLDKSGLPSDRFFAERPEGSVSTLKIQRTQQEDSAVYLCASSLVANRGEAFFGQGTRLTVV.

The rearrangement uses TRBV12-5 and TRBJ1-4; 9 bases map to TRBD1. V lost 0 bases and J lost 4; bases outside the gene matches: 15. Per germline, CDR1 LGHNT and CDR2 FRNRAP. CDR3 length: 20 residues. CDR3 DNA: TGTGCTAGTGGTTTGGTACGAGGAGGGACAGGGCGAAGGCTTAATGAAAAACTGTTTTTT. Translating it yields CASGLVRGGTGRRLNEKLFF.

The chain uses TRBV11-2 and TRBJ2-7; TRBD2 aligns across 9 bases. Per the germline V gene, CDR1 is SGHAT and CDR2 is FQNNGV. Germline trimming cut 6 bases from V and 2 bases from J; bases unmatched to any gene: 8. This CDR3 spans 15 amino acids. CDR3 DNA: TGTGCCAGCAGAACCGGGACTAGCCCGACCTACGAGCAGTACTTC. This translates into CASRTGTSPTYEQYF.

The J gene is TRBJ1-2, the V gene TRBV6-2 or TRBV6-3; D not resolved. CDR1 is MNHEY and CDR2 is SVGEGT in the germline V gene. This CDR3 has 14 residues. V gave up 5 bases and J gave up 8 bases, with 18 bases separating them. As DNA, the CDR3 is TGTGCCAGCAGTCCAACCCCACCAGAATACGGCTACACCTTC. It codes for CASSPTPPEYGYTF.

CDR3 amino acids: CASSLYSGTGDGYTF. The CDR3 DNA follows: TGTGCCAGCAGCCTTTACTCCGGGACAGGGGATGGCTACACCTTC. This chain uses TRBV5-4 with TRBJ1-2; TRBD1 aligns across 10 bases. Trimming took 4 bases from V and 6 from J; bases not matched to a gene: 9. Per the germline V gene, CDR1 is SGHNT and CDR2 is YYREEE (reference sequence). The CDR3 has 15 residues.

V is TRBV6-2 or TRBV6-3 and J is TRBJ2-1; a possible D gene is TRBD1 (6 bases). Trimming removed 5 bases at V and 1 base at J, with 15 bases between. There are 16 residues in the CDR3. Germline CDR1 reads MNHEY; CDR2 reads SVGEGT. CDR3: CASSQSRGGSYNEQFF. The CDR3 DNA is TGTGCCAGCAGTCAATCCAGGGGCGGTTCCTACAATGAGCAGTTCTTC.

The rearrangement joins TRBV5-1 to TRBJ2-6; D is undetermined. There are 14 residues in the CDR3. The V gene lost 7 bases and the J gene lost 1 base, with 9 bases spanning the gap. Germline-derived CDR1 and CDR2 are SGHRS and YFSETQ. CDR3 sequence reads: CASQALSGANVLTF. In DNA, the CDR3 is TGCGCCAGCCAGGCCCTTTCTGGGGCCAACGTCCTGACTTTC.

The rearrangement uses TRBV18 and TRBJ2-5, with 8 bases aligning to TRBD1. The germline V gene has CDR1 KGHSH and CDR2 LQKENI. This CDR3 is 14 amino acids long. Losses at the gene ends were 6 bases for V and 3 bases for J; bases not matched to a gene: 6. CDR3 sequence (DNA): TGTGCCAGCTCGAGGACAGGGTCTGAAGAGACCCAGTACTTC. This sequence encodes CASSRTGSEETQYF.

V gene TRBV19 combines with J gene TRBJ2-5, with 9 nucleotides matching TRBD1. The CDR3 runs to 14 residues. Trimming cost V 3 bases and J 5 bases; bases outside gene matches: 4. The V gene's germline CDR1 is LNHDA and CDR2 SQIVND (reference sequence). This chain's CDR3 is CASSITGTGETQYF. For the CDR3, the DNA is TGTGCCAGTAGTATCACGGGGACAGGGGAGACCCAGTACTTC.

The CDR3 loop is CASSDAAEGEAFF. The CDR3 nucleotides read TGTGCCAGCAGTGACGCAGCGGAGGGTGAAGCTTTCTTT. The gene calls are TRBV2 and TRBJ1-1; no clear D gene. Trimming left V 3 bases short and J 7 bases short, with 12 bases between. The CDR3 covers 13 residues. Germline lookup yields CDR1 SNHLY and CDR2 FYNNEI.

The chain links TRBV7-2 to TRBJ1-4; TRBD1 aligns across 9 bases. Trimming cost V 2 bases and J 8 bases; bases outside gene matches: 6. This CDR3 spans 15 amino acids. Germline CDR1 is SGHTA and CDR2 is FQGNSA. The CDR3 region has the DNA TGTGCCAGCAGCTTAACGAAACAGGGGGCAGAAAAACTGTTTTTT. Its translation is CASSLTKQGAEKLFF. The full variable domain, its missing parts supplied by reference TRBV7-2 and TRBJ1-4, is GAGVSQSPSNKVTEKGKDVELRCDPISGHTALYWYRQSLGQGLEFLIYFQGNSAPDKSGLPSDRFSAERTGGSVSTLTIQRTQQEDSAVYLCASSLTKQGAEKLFFGSGTQLSVL.

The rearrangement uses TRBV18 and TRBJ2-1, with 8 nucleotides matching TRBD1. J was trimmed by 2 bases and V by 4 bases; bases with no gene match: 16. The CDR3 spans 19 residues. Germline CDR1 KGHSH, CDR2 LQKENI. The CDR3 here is CASSLSGTGGTLAYNEQFF. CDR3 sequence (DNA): TGTGCCAGCTCACTGTCCGGGACAGGCGGGACTCTTGCCTACAATGAGCAGTTCTTC.

The CDR3 DNA reads as TGTGCCAGCAGCGTAGGGGGAGTCAATCAGCCCCAGCATTTT. Translated, it gives CASSVGGVNQPQHF. The V and J genes are TRBV9 and TRBJ1-5, with D uncertain. This CDR3 contains 14 residues. Germline CDR1 and CDR2: SGDLS and YYNGEE. Trimming took off 0 bases at V and 3 bases at J, with 7 bases between the two ends. Filled out from reference TRBV9 and TRBJ1-5, the complete variable domain reads DSGVTQTPKHLITATGQRVTLRCSPRSGDLSVYWYQQSLDQGLQFLIQYYNGEERAKGNILERFSAQQFPDLHSELNLSSLELGDSALYFCASSVGGVNQPQHFGDGTRLSIL.

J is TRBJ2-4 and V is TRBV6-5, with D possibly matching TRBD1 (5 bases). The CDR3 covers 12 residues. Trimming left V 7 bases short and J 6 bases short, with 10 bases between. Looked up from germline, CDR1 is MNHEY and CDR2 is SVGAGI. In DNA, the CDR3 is TGTGCCAGCACGGCAGGGCGAAACATTCAGTACTTC. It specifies CASTAGRNIQYF.

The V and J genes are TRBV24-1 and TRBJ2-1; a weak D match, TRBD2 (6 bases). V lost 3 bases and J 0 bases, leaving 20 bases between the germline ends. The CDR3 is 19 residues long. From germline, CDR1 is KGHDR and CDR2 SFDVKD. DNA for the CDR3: TGTGCCACCAGTGATGAGGACTACCGAAGGTCCAGCTCCTACAATGAGCAGTTCTTC. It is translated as CATSDEDYRRSSSYNEQFF.

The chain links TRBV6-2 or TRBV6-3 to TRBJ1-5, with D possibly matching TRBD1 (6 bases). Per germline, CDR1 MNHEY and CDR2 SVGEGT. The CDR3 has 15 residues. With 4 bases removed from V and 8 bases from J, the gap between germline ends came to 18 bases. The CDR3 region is CASSLGHSGIEPQHF. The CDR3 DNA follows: TGTGCCAGCAGTTTGGGACATTCAGGGATAGAGCCCCAGCATTTT.

The CDR3 nucleotides are TGCGCCAGCACCAACCCGGGGGCTGGAAACACCATATATTTT. It encodes CASTNPGAGNTIYF. The rearrangement joins TRBV5-1 to TRBJ1-3; weak D call: TRBD1 (5 bases). Germline V gives CDR1 SGHRS, CDR2 YFSETQ. The V and J ends lost 6 bases and 2 bases respectively, with 12 bases between them. This CDR3 is built from 14 residues.

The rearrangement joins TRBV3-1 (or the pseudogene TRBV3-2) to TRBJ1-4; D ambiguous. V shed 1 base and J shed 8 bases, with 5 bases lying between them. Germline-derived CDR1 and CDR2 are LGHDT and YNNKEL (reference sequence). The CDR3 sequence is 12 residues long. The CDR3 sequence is CASSQGQEKLFF. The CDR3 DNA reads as TGTGCCAGCAGCCAAGGTCAGGAAAAACTGTTTTTT.

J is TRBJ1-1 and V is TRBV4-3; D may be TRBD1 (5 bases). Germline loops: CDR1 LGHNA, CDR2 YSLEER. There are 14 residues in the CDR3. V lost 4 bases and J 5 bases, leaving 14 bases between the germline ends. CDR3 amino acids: CASSRAGDATEAFF. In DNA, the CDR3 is TGCGCCAGCAGCCGGGCGGGGGACGCGACTGAAGCTTTCTTT.